This T cell receptor (beta chain) was captured in a study of Ad26.COV2.S vaccination and SARS-CoV-2 variants (dated by TCRdb to 2020 to 2022). A note on the overall study: Donors in the vaccine arm were drawn from COV1001, a phase I-IIa trial of Ad26.COV2.S in healthy adults that was multicentre, randomized, double-blind and placebo-controlled. Ad26.COV2.S was administered intramuscularly at 5 x 10^10 or 1 x 10^11 viral particles, either as a single shot or as two shots given 56 days apart. Sequencing of the TCRbeta repertoire served to evaluate the specificity and breadth of SARS-CoV-2-reactive T cell receptors following Ad26.COV2.S vaccination. The TCR-sequenced set comprised approximately 32 samples: some 19 Ad26.COV2.S vaccine recipients, 5 placebo recipients and 8 SARS-CoV-2 convalescent individuals. Trial participants were randomized into five groups of five: low-dose or high-dose Ad26.COV2.S given once or twice, or placebo on both occasions. Throughout the experiments and outcome assessment, investigators stayed blinded to trial group allocation.

The germline V gene (reference sequence) provides CDR1 LGHDT and CDR2 YNNKEL. The CDR3, cysteine through phenylalanine, is 15 amino acids long. Only the CDR3 region is kept as DNA, spanning 45 bases read in frame from base 1. The V end loses 4 bases and the J end loses 2 bases, and a stretch of 13 bases separates them. The immunoSEQ Assay was the method used to sequence TCRbeta CDR3 regions. After extraction, genomic DNA underwent amplification by bias-controlled multiplex PCR, followed by high-throughput sequencing. Under the source paper's analysis protocol: To quantify the absolute abundance of each unique TCRbeta CDR3 region, sequences were collapsed and filtered. T cell fraction was estimated by normalizing TCRbeta template counts to usable DNA, with usable DNA measured through amplification of reference genes found in all nucleated cells. Repertoire TCRs were annotated as SARS-CoV-2-specific when V gene, CDR3 amino acid sequence and J gene were exactly matched to a known reactive TCR set. The reference SARS-CoV-2 TCR set came from MIRA and was filtered for enrichment in COVID-19-positive ImmuneCODE repertoires, removing public or cross-reactive TCRs. Using the MIRA antigens, annotated TCRs were further analysed by specific ORF or by position within an ORF. Breadth was defined as annotated unique rearrangements over total unique productive rearrangements; depth was the summed frequency of those rearrangements. Group comparisons of TCR breadth used two-sided Wilcoxon rank-sum tests. The clones in this table, taken by TCRdb from immuneACCESS, are in-frame only. Not every clone is retained; where verified, under half of the shortfall comes from an unresolved V gene, and the cause of the rest is unknown. V and J calls and clone size follow that table, whereas D and trimming were derived from the DNA. This sample holds about 410,000 clones; less than 90% were observed only once. The ten largest clones capture roughly 3.5% of the sample.

Results the study describes overall, beyond this receptor: Higher spike-specific TCR breadth was observed in Ad26.COV2.S recipients than in placebo recipients (P = 0.0014). The study was not powered for comparison of responses between vaccine doses or regimens. Vaccine and placebo recipients had similar non-spike TCR breadth, a finding consistent with the vaccine containing only spike. After vaccination, spike-specific CD8+ and CD4+ T cell responses were reported to show substantial breadth. It was noted by the authors that total T cell responses may have been underestimated by the TCR breadth and depth analyses.

This specimen's treatment or condition label, per the study, means: 19 received Ad26.COV2.S at low or high dose, single or two shots; 5 received placebo; per-sample allocation not given. For vaccine and placebo recipients, repertoires were sequenced using samples collected on day 63 after the first injection. In Cohort 1b, around 23 adults aged 18-55 years were enrolled at a single site in Boston, USA, between 29 July and 7 August 2020. As a vaccine, Ad26.COV2.S was a replication-incompetent adenovirus type 26 vector that expressed a prefusion-stabilized SARS-CoV-2 spike protein derived from the original Wuhan strain. Concerning this clone: Its antigen target is currently unknown. No base quality information exists; no much larger clone differs at one position.

The receptor was derived from a person between 18 and 65 years old who received the Ad26.COV2.S COVID-19 vaccine or a placebo. This chain is built from TRBV3-1 (or the pseudogene TRBV3-2) and TRBJ2-3; a tentative D call is TRBD2 (7 bases match). The sample was peripheral blood, taken in a trial of Ad26.COV2.S vaccine versus placebo. The sequenced DNA: TGTGCCAGCAGCCGAAGGGGGGGGCCCACAGATACGCAGTATTTT. Its translation reads: CASSRRGGPTDTQYF.